This T cell receptor beta chain was found in a study of shared clonotypes between healthy human individuals. Study-wide background: The plates for each donor numbered three CD4 naive, three CD4 memory, two CD8 naive and one CD8 memory. Points from the study as a whole: The generation probabilities recorded for non-shared clonotypes fell below those of clonotypes shared by all four donors.

Comment on this clone: Its antigen is unknown.

The V gene end was trimmed by 5 bases and the J gene end by 10 bases; junction bases not matched to a gene: 9. The CDR3 runs to 15 residues. From germline, CDR1 is SEHNR and CDR2 FQNEAQ (reference sequence). Sequenced by immunoSEQ multiplex PCR; TCRdb stores in-frame clones only, minus some. The sample lists approximately 2,000,000 clones, about 90% occurring once. The sequence derives from a man aged 18 to 35 in good health. Some clones in this sample may be carry-over from other donors' samples. The chain carries TRBV7-9 and TRBJ2-1; 12 nucleotides line up with TRBD1. The sequencing input was naive CD4+ T cells from PBMCs. As for subset: CD45RA+ positively selected. CDR3 DNA: TGTGCCAGCAGCCGGGGACAGGGGGCGTTCCAAGAGCAGTTCTTC. Translation gives CASSRGQGAFQEQFF.